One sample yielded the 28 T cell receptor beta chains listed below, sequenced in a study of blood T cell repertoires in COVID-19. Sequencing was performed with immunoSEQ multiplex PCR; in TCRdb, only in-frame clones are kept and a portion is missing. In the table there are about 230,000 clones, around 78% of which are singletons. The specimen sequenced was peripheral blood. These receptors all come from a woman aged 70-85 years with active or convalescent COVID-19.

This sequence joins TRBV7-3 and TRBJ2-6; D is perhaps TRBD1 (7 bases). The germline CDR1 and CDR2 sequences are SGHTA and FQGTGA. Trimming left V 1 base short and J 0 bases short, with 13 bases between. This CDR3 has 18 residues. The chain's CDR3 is CASSLRGGTVSGANVLTF. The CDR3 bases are TGTGCCAGCAGCTTAAGAGGGGGGACAGTCTCTGGGGCCAACGTCCTGACTTTC.

This CDR3 is CASSLGVGGDYGYTF. DNA for the CDR3: TGTGCCAGCAGCCTAGGGGTTGGGGGCGACTATGGCTACACCTTC. The V and J genes are TRBV28 and TRBJ1-2, with D maybe TRBD1 (6 bases). The CDR3 sequence is 15 residues long. Germline values: CDR1 MDHEN, CDR2 SYDVKM. V shed 6 bases and J shed 3 bases, with 17 bases lying between them.

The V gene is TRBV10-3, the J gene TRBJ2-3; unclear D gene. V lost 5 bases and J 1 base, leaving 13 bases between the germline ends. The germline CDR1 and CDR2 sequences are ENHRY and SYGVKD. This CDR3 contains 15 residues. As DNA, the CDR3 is TGTGCCATCAGTAGGCTAATGGGCGGCACAGATACGCAGTATTTT. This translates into CAISRLMGGTDTQYF.

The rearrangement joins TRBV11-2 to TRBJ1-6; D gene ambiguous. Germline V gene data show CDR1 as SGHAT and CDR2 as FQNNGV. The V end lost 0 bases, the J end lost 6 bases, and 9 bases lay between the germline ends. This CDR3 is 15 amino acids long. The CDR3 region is CASSLEPGFNSPLHF. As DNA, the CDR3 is TGTGCCAGCAGCTTAGAACCAGGCTTTAATTCACCCCTCCACTTT. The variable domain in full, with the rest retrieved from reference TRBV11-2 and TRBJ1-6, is EAGVAQSPRYKIIEKRQSVAFWCNPISGHATLYWYQQILGQGPKLLIQFQNNGVVDDSQLPKDRFSAERLKGVDSTLKIQPAKLEDSAVYLCASSLEPGFNSPLHFGNGTRLTVT.

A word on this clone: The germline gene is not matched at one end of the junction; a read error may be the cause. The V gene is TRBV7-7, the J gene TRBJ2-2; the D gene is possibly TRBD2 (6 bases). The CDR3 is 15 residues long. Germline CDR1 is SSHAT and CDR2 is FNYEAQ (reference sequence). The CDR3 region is CASSLYSGHTGELFF. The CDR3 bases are TGTGCTAGCAGCTTGTATAGCGGTCACACCGGGGAGCTGTTTTTT.

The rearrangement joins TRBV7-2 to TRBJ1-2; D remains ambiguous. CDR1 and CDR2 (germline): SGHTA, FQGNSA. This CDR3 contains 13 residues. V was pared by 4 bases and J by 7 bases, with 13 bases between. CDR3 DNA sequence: TGTGCCAGCAGCTCACCCGAGGGCTCTGGCTACACCTTC. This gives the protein CASSSPEGSGYTF.

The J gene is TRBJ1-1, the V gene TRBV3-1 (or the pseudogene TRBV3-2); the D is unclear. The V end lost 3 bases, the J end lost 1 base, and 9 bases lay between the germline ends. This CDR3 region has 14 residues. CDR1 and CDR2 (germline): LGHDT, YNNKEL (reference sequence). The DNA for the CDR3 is TGTGCCAGCAGCCACCACGCCAGGAACACTGAAGCTTTCTTT. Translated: CASSHHARNTEAFF.

In nucleotides, the CDR3 is TGTGCCAGCAGCCCCCGAGGGGGCCCTGCCGGGGAGCTGTTTTTT. Amino acid sequence: CASSPRGGPAGELFF. V gene TRBV11-2 combines with J gene TRBJ2-2, with 7 bases that match TRBD1. Germline V gives CDR1 SGHAT, CDR2 FQNNGV. V lost 5 bases to trimming and J lost 6 bases; unmatched junction nucleotides: 9. The length of the CDR3 is 15 residues.

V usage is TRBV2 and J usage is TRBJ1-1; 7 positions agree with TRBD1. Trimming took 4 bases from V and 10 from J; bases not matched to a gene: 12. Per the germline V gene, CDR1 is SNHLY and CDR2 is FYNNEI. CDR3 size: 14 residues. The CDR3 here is CASSGQGTARRAFF. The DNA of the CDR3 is TGTGCCAGCAGTGGACAGGGAACAGCGAGGCGAGCTTTCTTT.

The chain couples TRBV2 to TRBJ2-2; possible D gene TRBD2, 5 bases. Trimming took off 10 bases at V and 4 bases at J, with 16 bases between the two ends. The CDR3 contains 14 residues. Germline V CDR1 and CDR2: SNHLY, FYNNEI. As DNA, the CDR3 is TGTGCCAAGTCAGACTTGGGGAGCACCGGGGAGCTGTTTTTT. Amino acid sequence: CAKSDLGSTGELFF.

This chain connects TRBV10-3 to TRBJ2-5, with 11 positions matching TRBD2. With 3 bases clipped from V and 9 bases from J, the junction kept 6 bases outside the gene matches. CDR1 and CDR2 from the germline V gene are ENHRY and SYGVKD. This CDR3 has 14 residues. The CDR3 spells CAISEGLAGASQYF. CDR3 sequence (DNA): TGTGCCATCAGTGAAGGACTAGCGGGCGCGTCCCAGTACTTC.

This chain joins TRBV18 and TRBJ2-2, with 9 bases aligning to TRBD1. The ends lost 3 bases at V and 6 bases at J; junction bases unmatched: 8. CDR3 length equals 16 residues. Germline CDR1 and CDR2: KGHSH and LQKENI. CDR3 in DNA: TGTGCCAGCTCACCGGCGGGACAGGGAAATGCCGGGGAGCTGTTTTTT. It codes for CASSPAGQGNAGELFF.

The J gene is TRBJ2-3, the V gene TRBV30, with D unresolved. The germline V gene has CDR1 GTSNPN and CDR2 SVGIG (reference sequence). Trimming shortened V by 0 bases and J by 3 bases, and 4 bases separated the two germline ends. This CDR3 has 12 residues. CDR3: CAWSVQTDTQYF. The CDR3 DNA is TGTGCCTGGAGTGTACAAACAGATACGCAGTATTTT.

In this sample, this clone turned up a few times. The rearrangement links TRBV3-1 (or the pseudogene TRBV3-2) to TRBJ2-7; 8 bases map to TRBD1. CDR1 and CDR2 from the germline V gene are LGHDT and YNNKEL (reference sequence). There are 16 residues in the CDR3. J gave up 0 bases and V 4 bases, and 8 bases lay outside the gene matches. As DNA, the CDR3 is TGTGCCAGCAGCCCAGTTGATGGACAGGGCTCCTACGAGCAGTACTTC. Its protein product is CASSPVDGQGSYEQYF.

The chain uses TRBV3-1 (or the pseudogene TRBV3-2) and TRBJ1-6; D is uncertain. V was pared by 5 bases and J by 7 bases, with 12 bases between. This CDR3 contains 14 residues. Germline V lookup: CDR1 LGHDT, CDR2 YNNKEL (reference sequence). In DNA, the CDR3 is TGTGCCAGCAGCTATGGCACAGAGAATTCACCCCTCCACTTT. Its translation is CASSYGTENSPLHF.

The CDR3 loop is CASSSRSSGDTIYF. The CDR3, as DNA: TGTGCCAGCAGCTCAAGATCCAGCGGCGACACCATATATTTT. The chain carries TRBV11-1 and TRBJ1-3; unclear D gene. The length of the CDR3 is 14 residues. V lost 4 bases and J lost 8, with 15 bases in between. Germline assignment: CDR1 SGHAT and CDR2 FQDESV (reference sequence).

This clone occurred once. CDR3 sequence reads: CASRSTGVWEQYF. The CDR3 region has the DNA TGTGCCAGCAGGTCCACAGGGGTGTGGGAGCAGTACTTC. The chain combines TRBV2 with TRBJ2-7; TRBD1 matches 7 bases. The CDR3 spans 13 residues. The junction had 9 bases not matched to a gene; V was cut back by 6 bases and J by 7 bases. CDR1 SNHLY and CDR2 FYNNEI come from the germline V gene.

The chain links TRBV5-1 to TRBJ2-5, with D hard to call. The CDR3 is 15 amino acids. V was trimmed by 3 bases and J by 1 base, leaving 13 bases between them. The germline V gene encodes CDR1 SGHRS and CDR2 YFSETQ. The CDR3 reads CASSSSDPSQETQYF. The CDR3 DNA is TGCGCCAGCAGCTCCTCAGACCCTAGCCAAGAGACCCAGTACTTC.

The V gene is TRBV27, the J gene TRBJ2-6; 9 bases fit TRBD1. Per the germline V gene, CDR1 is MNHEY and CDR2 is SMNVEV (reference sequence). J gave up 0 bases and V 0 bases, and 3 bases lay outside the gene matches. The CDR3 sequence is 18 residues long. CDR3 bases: TGTGCCAGCAGTTTATCGGGGACAGGGTACTCTGGGGCCAACGTCCTGACTTTC. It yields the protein CASSLSGTGYSGANVLTF.

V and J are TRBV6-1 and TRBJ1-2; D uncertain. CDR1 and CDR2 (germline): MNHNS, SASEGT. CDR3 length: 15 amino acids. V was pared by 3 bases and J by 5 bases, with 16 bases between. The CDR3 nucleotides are TGTGCCAGCAGTGACGGGGTCCCATTTCCTTATGGCTACACCTTC. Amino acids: CASSDGVPFPYGYTF.

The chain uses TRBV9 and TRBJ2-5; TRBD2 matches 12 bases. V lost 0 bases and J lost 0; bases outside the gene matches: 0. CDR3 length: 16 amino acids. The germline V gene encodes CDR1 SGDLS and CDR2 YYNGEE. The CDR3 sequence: CASSVGTSGDQETQYF. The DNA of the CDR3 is TGTGCCAGCAGCGTAGGGACTAGCGGGGACCAAGAGACCCAGTACTTC.

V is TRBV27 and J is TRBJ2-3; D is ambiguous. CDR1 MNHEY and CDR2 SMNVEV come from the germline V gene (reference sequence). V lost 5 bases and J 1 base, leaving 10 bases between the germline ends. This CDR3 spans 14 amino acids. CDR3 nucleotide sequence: TGTGCCAGCAGTCACACCCCTCGCACAGATACGCAGTATTTT. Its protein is CASSHTPRTDTQYF.

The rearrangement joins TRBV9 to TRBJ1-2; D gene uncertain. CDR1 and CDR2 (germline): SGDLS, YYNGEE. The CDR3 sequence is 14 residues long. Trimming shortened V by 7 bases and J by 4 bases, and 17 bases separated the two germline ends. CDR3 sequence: CASQTGLGGYGYTF. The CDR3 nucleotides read TGTGCCAGCCAAACCGGATTAGGAGGCTATGGCTACACCTTC.

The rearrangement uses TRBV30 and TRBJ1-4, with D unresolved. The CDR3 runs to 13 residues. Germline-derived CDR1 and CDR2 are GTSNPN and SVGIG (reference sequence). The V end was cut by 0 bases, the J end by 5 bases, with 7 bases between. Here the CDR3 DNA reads TGTGCCTGGAGTGTGACTGCCAATGAAAAACTGTTTTTT. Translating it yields CAWSVTANEKLFF.

CDR3 region: CASSEVGTGYTGELFF. CDR3 nucleotides: TGTGCCAGCAGTGAAGTTGGGACAGGGTATACCGGGGAGCTGTTTTTT. The chain links TRBV6-1 to TRBJ2-2, with 9 nucleotides matching TRBD1. CDR1 is MNHNS, CDR2 SASEGT, per germline. This CDR3 comprises 16 residues. Trimming cost V 1 base and J 5 bases; bases outside gene matches: 5.

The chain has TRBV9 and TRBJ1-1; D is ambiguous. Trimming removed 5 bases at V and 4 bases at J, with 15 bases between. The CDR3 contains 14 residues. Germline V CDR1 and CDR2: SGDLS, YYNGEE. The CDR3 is CASSPGRIGTEAFF. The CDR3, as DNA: TGTGCCAGCAGTCCTGGCAGGATCGGCACTGAAGCTTTCTTT.

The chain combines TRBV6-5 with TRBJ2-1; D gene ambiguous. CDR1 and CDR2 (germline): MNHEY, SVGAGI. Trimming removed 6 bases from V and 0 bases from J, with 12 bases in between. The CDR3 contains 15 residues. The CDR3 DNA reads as TGTGCCAGCAGCCGCCAGACTTACTCCTACAATGAGCAGTTCTTC. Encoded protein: CASSRQTYSYNEQFF.

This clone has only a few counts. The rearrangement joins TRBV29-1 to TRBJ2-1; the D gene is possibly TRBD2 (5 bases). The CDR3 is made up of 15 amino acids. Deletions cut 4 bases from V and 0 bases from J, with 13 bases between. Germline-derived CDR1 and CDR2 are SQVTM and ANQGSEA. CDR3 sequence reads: CSVVPSTRSYNEQFF. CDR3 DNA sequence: TGCAGCGTTGTCCCTAGCACCCGCTCCTACAATGAGCAGTTCTTC.